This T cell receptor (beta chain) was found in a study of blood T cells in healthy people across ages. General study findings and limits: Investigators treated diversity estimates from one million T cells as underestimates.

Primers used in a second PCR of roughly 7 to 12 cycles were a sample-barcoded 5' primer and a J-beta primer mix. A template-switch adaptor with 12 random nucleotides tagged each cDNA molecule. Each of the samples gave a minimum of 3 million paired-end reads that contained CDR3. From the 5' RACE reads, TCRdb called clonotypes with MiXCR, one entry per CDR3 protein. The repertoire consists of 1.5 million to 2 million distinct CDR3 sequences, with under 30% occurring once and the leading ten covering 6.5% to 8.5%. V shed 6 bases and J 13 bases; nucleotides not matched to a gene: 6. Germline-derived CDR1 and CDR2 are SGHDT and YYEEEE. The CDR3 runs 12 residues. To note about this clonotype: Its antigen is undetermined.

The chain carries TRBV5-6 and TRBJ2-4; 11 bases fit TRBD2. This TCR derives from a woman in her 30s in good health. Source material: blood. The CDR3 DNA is TGTGCCAGCATCGGGGGACTAGCGGAGCAGTACTTC. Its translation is CASIGGLAEQYF.